This entry lists 20 T cell receptor beta chains sequenced from one sample in a study of human T cells and chemical hapten exposure (dated by TCRdb to the early 2020s). The library was prepared using RACE. The run used a NextSeq 500. Using fastp trimming at Q25 and MiXCR clonotype assembly, TCRdb reanalyzed the public sequencing data and kept in-frame beta chains. Every CDR3 protein is listed once, alongside the most common genes and DNA of its rows. Recorded for this sample are some 64,000 distinct CDR3 sequences; 9.5% to 11% of them occurred a single time. The ten largest clones represent less than 2.5% of the sample. The time point label here, explained by the study, means: patch test 3, about 24 weeks after DPC sensitization. According to the study, the label for this sample's treatment or condition signals: therapeutic diphenylcyclopropenone sensitization with weekly scalp DPC. The sequences come from whole blood, collected in connection with sensitization to the hapten diphenylcyclopropenone (DPC). Receptors originate from a woman in her thirties with alopecia areata. Some clones in this sample may be carry-over from other donors' samples.

This clonotype was recorded a few times. CDR3 bases: TGTGCCAGCACCTTGTTGGTCTCTGGAAACACCATATATTTT. This translates into CASTLLVSGNTIYF. The chain couples TRBV12-3 or TRBV12-4 to TRBJ1-3; unclear D gene. The CDR3 is 14 amino acids. Between the trimmed V and J ends, which lost 7 bases and 0 bases, there was a span of 10 bases.

The CDR3 loop is CASSPQVAKNIQYF. CDR3 nucleotides: TGTGCCAGCTCACCACAAGTAGCCAAAAACATTCAGTACTTC. V gene TRBV18 combines with J gene TRBJ2-4; D gene ambiguous. Germline CDR1 reads KGHSH; CDR2 reads LQKENI. V lost 1 base and J lost 0, with 4 bases in between. The CDR3 sequence is 14 residues long.

The chain joins TRBV4-2 to TRBJ2-1, with unresolved D. Looked up from germline, CDR1 is LGHNA and CDR2 is YNFKEQ. V was pared by 0 bases and J by 4 bases, with 7 bases between. The CDR3 has 14 amino acids. CDR3 sequence: CASSQEDGYNEQFF. The CDR3 region has the DNA TGTGCCAGCAGCCAAGAGGACGGATACAATGAGCAGTTCTTC.

Only a few counts were recorded for this clonotype. V usage is TRBV2 and J usage is TRBJ2-2; tentative D call: TRBD2 (6 bases). The ends were cut back, 6 bases at V and 2 bases at J, with 7 bases in the middle. Germline CDR1 reads SNHLY; CDR2 reads FYNNEI. The CDR3 runs 13 residues. CDR3 in DNA: TGTGCCAGCAGGACTAGTAACACCGGGGAGCTGTTTTTT. This sequence encodes CASRTSNTGELFF. Drawing the rest from reference TRBV2 and TRBJ2-2, the complete variable domain is EPEVTQTPSHQVTQMGQEVILRCVPISNHLYFYWYRQILGQKVEFLVSFYNNEISEKSEIFDDQFSVERPDGSNFTLKIRSTKLEDSAMYFCASRTSNTGELFFGEGSRLTVL.

This clonotype was counted at least ten times. As the CDR3 is not closed by the conserved phenylalanine or tryptophan, this likely results from a read error. The limits of the CDR3 on the DNA are not certain, so only TCRdb's listed CDR3 is given. The CDR3 sequence is CASSRGLELSL. This rearrangement joins TRBV3-1 to TRBJ2-1; TRBD1 was called by the table and not checked on the DNA. The CDR3 length equals 11 residues, ends included. Germline-derived CDR1 and CDR2 are LGHDT and YNNKEL (reference sequence).

This clonotype was found many times. The chain joins TRBV5-5 to TRBJ1-4; D remains unclear. Trimming took 0 bases from V and 0 from J, leaving 6 bases between them. The CDR3 is 15 residues long. CDR1 is SGHKS, CDR2 YYEKEE, per germline (reference sequence). Here the CDR3 DNA reads TGTGCCAGCAGCTTGGCCCGTTCAACTAATGAAAAACTGTTTTTT. Residues: CASSLARSTNEKLFF.

The chain combines TRBV7-2 with TRBJ1-1; 7 bases align to TRBD1. Germline V lookup: CDR1 SGHTA, CDR2 FQGNSA. The CDR3 spans 13 residues. Unmatched junction bases numbered 9, after V lost 5 bases and J lost 9 bases. The CDR3 nucleotides are TGTGCCAGCAGCGGGACAGAAAGGGGTAAAGCTTTCTTT. This sequence encodes CASSGTERGKAFF.

This clonotype was found many times. This chain joins TRBV12-3 or TRBV12-4 and TRBJ2-3; D remains unclear. Trimming stripped 1 base from V and 4 bases from J, with 6 bases between. This CDR3 comprises 13 residues. This CDR3 is CASSLDGADTQYF. CDR3 DNA: TGTGCCAGCAGTTTAGATGGAGCAGATACGCAGTATTTT.

This clonotype came up a few times. The chain links TRBV7-9 to TRBJ2-3; 8 bases agree with TRBD2. Germline V gives CDR1 SEHNR, CDR2 FQNEAQ (reference sequence). This CDR3 region has 14 residues. Trimming took 1 base from V and 6 from J; bases not matched to a gene: 3. CDR3 amino acids: CASSLVASGDTQYF. In nucleotides, the CDR3 is TGTGCCAGCAGCTTAGTGGCTAGCGGGGATACGCAGTATTTT.

This clonotype was observed at least ten times. This chain's CDR3 is CASSRSDQSQETQYF. CDR3 bases: TGCGCCAGCAGCCGCTCGGACCAGAGCCAAGAGACCCAGTACTTC. J is TRBJ2-5 and V is TRBV5-1; D call uncertain. Germline V gives CDR1 SGHRS, CDR2 YFSETQ. Trimming left V 4 bases short and J 1 base short, with 14 bases between. The CDR3 length is 15 residues.

This chain connects TRBV20-1 to TRBJ1-6; 7 bases fit TRBD1. The CDR3 runs 16 residues. Germline V CDR1 and CDR2: DFQATT, SNEGSKA (reference sequence). Trimming took 0 bases from V and 9 from J; bases not matched to a gene: 11. The CDR3 spells CSARDPRQGEGSPLHF. Here the CDR3 DNA reads TGCAGTGCTAGAGATCCTCGGCAGGGGGAGGGTTCACCCCTCCACTTT.

This clonotype was seen a handful of times. As DNA, the CDR3 is TGTGCCAGCAGGACAACTCAGTGGGACTTGCCCTCCTACGAGCAGTACTTC. Translating it yields CASRTTQWDLPSYEQYF. This sequence joins TRBV28 and TRBJ2-7, with D maybe TRBD2 (6 bases). This CDR3 is 17 amino acids long. The germline CDR1 and CDR2 sequences are MDHEN and SYDVKM. Trimming removed 6 bases at V and 0 bases at J, with 21 bases between.

This clonotype was detected many times. V and J are TRBV6-6 and TRBJ2-3, with D possibly being TRBD2 (5 bases). CDR1 and CDR2 from the germline V gene are MNHNY and SVGAGI (reference sequence). CDR3 length: 15 residues. Deletions cut 6 bases from V and 4 bases from J, with 17 bases between. This chain's CDR3 is CASRTRRSRADTQYF. The CDR3 nucleotides read TGTGCCAGCAGGACCCGGAGGTCCCGCGCAGATACGCAGTATTTT.

The rearrangement links TRBV3-1 to TRBJ2-3, with D tentatively TRBD2 (5 bases). Germline-derived CDR1 and CDR2 are LGHDT and YNNKEL (reference sequence). The CDR3 is 15 residues long. V lost 6 bases and J 4 bases, leaving 17 bases between the germline ends. This chain's CDR3 is CASRPAPAAADTQYF. The CDR3 coding sequence is TGTGCCAGCAGGCCAGCCCCAGCGGCCGCAGATACGCAGTATTTT.

This clonotype was recorded a few times. The J gene is TRBJ1-1, the V gene TRBV7-3; D remains unclear. The CDR3 is 13 residues long. Trimming pared 4 bases from V and 6 bases from J, leaving 12 bases between. The germline V gene encodes CDR1 SGHTA and CDR2 FQGTGA. In nucleotides, the CDR3 is TGTGCCAGCAGCTCCGCCTCCGGGGCTGAAGCTTTCTTT. This sequence encodes CASSSASGAEAFF.

The chain recombines TRBV2 with TRBJ1-6; D is possibly TRBD1 (6 bases). CDR3 length equals 14 residues. Looked up from germline, CDR1 is SNHLY and CDR2 is FYNNEI. V shed 8 bases and J shed 12 bases, with 20 bases lying between them. The CDR3 coding sequence is TGTGCCAGCCAAGAGGGGGACGGAGTCGAACCCCTCCACTTT. It translates to CASQEGDGVEPLHF. Drawing the rest from reference TRBV2 and TRBJ1-6, the complete variable domain is EPEVTQTPSHQVTQMGQEVILRCVPISNHLYFYWYRQILGQKVEFLVSFYNNEISEKSEIFDDQFSVERPDGSNFTLKIRSTKLEDSAMYFCASQEGDGVEPLHFGNGTRLTVT.

This clonotype was recorded a few times. The rearrangement uses TRBV14 and TRBJ1-1, with TRBD1 as a possible D gene (5 bases). The V gene lost 4 bases and the J gene lost 3 bases, with 15 bases spanning the gap. Germline CDR1 is SGHDN and CDR2 is FVKESK. The CDR3 runs 15 residues. CDR3 DNA sequence: TGTGCCAGCAGCCTTGTTGGGGGTGGATACACTGAAGCTTTCTTT. Protein product: CASSLVGGGYTEAFF.

This clonotype was seen ten or more times. The rearrangement uses TRBV6-4 and TRBJ1-1; 9 bases fit TRBD1. The germline V gene encodes CDR1 MRHNA and CDR2 SNTAGT. The CDR3 sequence is 15 residues long. The V gene end was trimmed by 0 bases and the J gene end by 5 bases; junction bases not matched to a gene: 4. Here the CDR3 DNA reads TGTGCCAGCAGTGACTCGACAGGGGGTCGGACTGAAGCTTTCTTT. Translation gives CASSDSTGGRTEAFF.

The rearrangement links TRBV6-2 or TRBV6-3 to TRBJ2-1; 8 bases line up with TRBD2. CDR1 and CDR2 (germline): MNHEY, SVGEGT. The V gene end was trimmed by 6 bases and the J gene end by 9 bases; junction bases not matched to a gene: 13. This CDR3 region has 15 residues. The CDR3 DNA is TGTGCCAGCAGGAAGGGAGCTAGCGGGTACGTTGAGCAGTTCTTC. Amino acids: CASRKGASGYVEQFF.

This clonotype was detected ten times or more. This chain links TRBV5-1 with TRBJ1-1; tentatively, D is TRBD1 (5 bases). The CDR3 is made up of 15 amino acids. CDR1 and CDR2 from the germline V gene are SGHRS and YFSETQ. Trimming pared 0 bases from V and 0 bases from J, leaving 9 bases between. The CDR3 DNA reads TGCGCCAGCAGCTTGGCAGGGTCGATGAACACTGAAGCTTTCTTT. It yields the protein CASSLAGSMNTEAFF.